What follows describes a single T cell receptor (beta chain). Germline assignment: CDR1 KGHSY and CDR2 FQNENV. The J segment lost 3 bases and the V segment lost 0 bases, leaving 14 bases of the junction unmatched. CDR3 length: 19 amino acids. The entry originates in a study of blood T cell repertoires in COVID-19. TCRdb's table, derived via immunoSEQ multiplex PCR, lists solely in-frame clones and lacks some. The sample carries around 200,000 clones, less than 85% recorded once. The J gene is TRBJ2-4, the V gene TRBV16; 7 bases agree with TRBD2. The sample comprised peripheral blood. The TCR originated in a man aged 50 to 59 who had recovered from COVID-19. The CDR3 loop reads CASSQSLTSRSVDKNIQYF. The CDR3 bases are TGTGCCAGCAGCCAATCGCTGACTAGCCGGAGCGTCGACAAAAACATTCAGTACTTC.